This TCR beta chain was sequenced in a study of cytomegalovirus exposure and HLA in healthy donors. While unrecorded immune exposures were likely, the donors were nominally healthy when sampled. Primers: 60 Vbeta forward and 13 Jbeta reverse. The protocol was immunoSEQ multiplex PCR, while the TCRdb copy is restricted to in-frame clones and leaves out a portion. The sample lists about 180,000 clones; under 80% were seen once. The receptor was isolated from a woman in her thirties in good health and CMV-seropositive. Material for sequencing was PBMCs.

This CDR3 reads CASSQQLSFSYEQYF. The CDR3 DNA follows: TGTGCCAGCAGCCAACAGCTCTCCTTCTCCTACGAGCAGTACTTC. V gene TRBV7-9 combines with J gene TRBJ2-7; D is uncertain. There are 15 residues in the CDR3. The V and J ends lost 5 bases and 0 bases respectively, with 14 bases between them. Germline V gene lookup returns CDR1 SEHNR and CDR2 FQNEAQ (reference sequence). Filled out from reference TRBV7-9 and TRBJ2-7, the complete variable domain reads DTGVSQNPRHKITKRGQNVTFRCDPISEHNRLYWYRQTLGQGPEFLTYFQNEAQLEKSRLLSDRFSAERPKGSFSTLEIQRTEQGDSAMYLCASSQQLSFSYEQYFGPGTRLTVT.